This T cell receptor beta chain was profiled in a study of human T cells and chemical hapten exposure. In the study overall: Weekly administration of diphenylcyclopropenone to the scalp of patients continued throughout the roughly 23-week study. Study-level results: Significantly more large CDR3 similarity clusters were formed by expanded TCRs than by controls.

V was shortened by 6 bases and J by 10 bases, with 13 bases between the two germline ends. This CDR3 spans 13 amino acids. Germline loops: CDR1 MGHDK, CDR2 SYGVNS. Sample time point: pre-sensitization, week 0. Described treatment: therapeutic diphenylcyclopropenone sensitization with weekly scalp DPC. Blood collection took place prior to placing each patch test. Unfractionated whole blood yielded the extracted total RNA. This clonotype was seen only a few times. The antigen is undetermined. From the RACE reads, TCRdb called clonotypes with MiXCR, one entry per CDR3 protein. The top ten clones hold about 1.2% of a sample with fewer than 300,000 distinct CDR3 sequences, around 7% of them seen once.

The sequencing used whole blood, collected in connection with sensitization to the hapten diphenylcyclopropenone (DPC). This chain connects TRBV25-1 to TRBJ1-6; D not resolved. This receptor was taken from a man between 18 and 29 years old with alopecia areata. Some clones in this sample may be carry-over from other donors' samples. This CDR3 is CASSVGLDSPLHF. CDR3 nucleotides: TGTGCCAGCAGCGTTGGTCTGGACTCACCCCTCCACTTT. The whole variable domain, filled in from reference TRBV25-1 and TRBJ1-6, reads EADIYQTPRYLVIGTGKKITLECSQTMGHDKMYWYQQDPGMELHLIHYSYGVNSTEKGDLSSESTVSRIRTEHFPLTLESARPSHTSQYLCASSVGLDSPLHFGNGTRLTVT.